This TCR beta chain appears in the sequencing data of a study of CD8+ T cells in alopecia areata. Overall study: Grafts of skin from C3H/HeJ donors aged about 6-12 months with spontaneous alopecia went to female C3H/HeJ mice aged about 6-10 weeks.

Whole-study results and caveats: Sharing of TCR sequences between patients (possibly for HLA-related reasons) was less clear than in mice. Alphabeta T cells residing in normal skin are also sequenced in scalp samples.

Reverse transcribed after extraction, RNA yielded cDNA as the sequencing template. Profiled with immunoSEQ multiplex PCR; TCRdb holds only in-frame clones, not every one. Recorded here are about 120,000 clones, none singletons. With respect to this clone: Antigen specificity is unknown. Here the gene names and germline are mouse. With the read ending 4 residues before the CDR3 end, the germline J gene is used to fill in that end.

The ends lost 5 bases at V and 1 base at J; junction bases unmatched: 5. CDR1 NSHNY and CDR2 SYGAGN come from the germline V gene. The length of the CDR3 is 14 residues. The sample consisted of lesional skin. This clonotype originated in a C3H/HeJ mouse with alopecia areata. The strain is characterized by the MHC haplotype H2-k. The chain carries TRBV13-1 and TRBJ1-2; 7 bases are a match to TRBD1. CDR3 protein: CASRGDRKNSDYTF. CDR3 DNA, as far as it was read: TGTGCCAGCAGAGGGGACAGAAAAAACTCC.